What follows are 31 T cell receptor beta chains derived from one specimen sequenced in a study of cytomegalovirus exposure and HLA in healthy donors. A multiplex PCR was run with 60 Vbeta primers and 13 Jbeta primers. Data came from immunoSEQ multiplex PCR; TCRdb stores just in-frame clones and leaves some out. This table has roughly 240,000 clones, 78% appearing once. Source material: PBMCs. All receptors come from a boy aged 5-17 years in good health and CMV-seronegative.

The chain combines TRBV5-4 with TRBJ2-5; TRBD2 matches 11 bases. With V trimmed by 5 bases and J by 1 base, 4 bases remained unmatched. CDR1 and CDR2 (germline): SGHNT, YYREEE (reference sequence). There are 15 residues in the CDR3. CDR3 DNA sequence: TGTGCCAGCAGTCCCGGGACTAGCGGCCAAGAGACCCAGTACTTC. Protein sequence: CASSPGTSGQETQYF.

The chain joins TRBV29-1 to TRBJ1-1, with TRBD1 matching over 8 bases. This CDR3 is 13 amino acids long. CDR1 and CDR2 from the germline V gene are SQVTM and ANQGSEA. Here the CDR3 reads CSGQGDLNTEAFF. Here the CDR3 DNA reads TGCAGTGGACAGGGCGATCTGAACACTGAAGCTTTCTTT.

This clone was recorded only once. At the DNA level, this CDR3 is encoded by other sequences in the same sample as well. The chain links TRBV30 to TRBJ2-7; D unresolved. Germline assignment: CDR1 GTSNPN and CDR2 SVGIG (reference sequence). This CDR3 region has 11 residues. Trimming pared 2 bases from V and 0 bases from J, leaving 2 bases between. The CDR3, as DNA: TGTGCCTGGAGTCTCTCCTACGAGCAGTACTTC. It yields the protein CAWSLSYEQYF.

The chain is built from TRBV19 and TRBJ1-5; 7 positions match TRBD1. Germline V gene data show CDR1 as LNHDA and CDR2 as SQIVND (reference sequence). V shed 6 bases and J 2 bases; nucleotides not matched to a gene: 10. The length of the CDR3 is 16 residues. Here the CDR3 DNA reads TGTGCCAGTAGCTGGACAGGTTTGGAAGGCAATCAGCCCCAGCATTTT. Its protein is CASSWTGLEGNQPQHF. The full variable domain, completed using reference TRBV19 and TRBJ1-5, is DGGITQSPKYLFRKEGQNVTLSCEQNLNHDAMYWYRQDPGQGLRLIYYSQIVNDFQKGDIAEGYSVSREKKESFPLTVTSAQKNPTAFYLCASSWTGLEGNQPQHFGDGTRLSIL.

This chain links TRBV14 with TRBJ1-6, with TRBD1 matching over 7 bases. Germline V CDR1 and CDR2: SGHDN, FVKESK. After removal of 4 bases from V and 9 bases from J, the junction contained 12 bases not matched to a gene. The CDR3 runs 16 residues. This CDR3 reads CASSLYAGTAFSPLHF. CDR3 nucleotide sequence: TGTGCCAGCAGCCTATACGCCGGGACAGCGTTTTCACCCCTCCACTTT.

This rearrangement joins TRBV6-6 to TRBJ1-5; TRBD1 agrees at 9 bases. V gave up 6 bases and J gave up 6 bases; unmatched junction bases: 12. Germline-derived CDR1 and CDR2 are MNHNY and SVGAGI (reference sequence). The CDR3 runs to 16 residues. The CDR3 DNA reads as TGTGCCAGCAGCCTGGGGGCGGACAGGGGCAGTCAGCCCCAGCATTTT. As protein: CASSLGADRGSQPQHF.

The chain uses TRBV7-2 and TRBJ1-5; no reliable D call. The CDR3 has 16 amino acids. The V and J ends lost 1 base and 1 base respectively, with 11 bases between them. Looked up from germline, CDR1 is SGHTA and CDR2 is FQGNSA. The CDR3 loop is CASSLVSGYSNQPQHF. Here the CDR3 DNA reads TGTGCCAGCAGCTTAGTTTCAGGTTACAGCAATCAGCCCCAGCATTTT.

The chain employs TRBV12-5 and TRBJ2-5; 10 bases align to TRBD1. CDR3 length equals 15 residues. V lost 7 bases to trimming and J lost 7 bases; unmatched junction nucleotides: 12. Germline V CDR1 and CDR2: LGHNT, FRNRAP. The CDR3 DNA follows: TGTGCTAGTGTTCCGGACAGGGGGGATAGGGGGACCCAGTACTTC. This encodes CASVPDRGDRGTQYF.

This chain connects TRBV19 to TRBJ1-5; 7 bases align to TRBD1. The CDR3 loop spans 16 amino acids. CDR1 and CDR2 from the germline V gene are LNHDA and SQIVND (reference sequence). The junction had 11 bases not matched to a gene; V was cut back by 5 bases and J by 4 bases. The CDR3 bases are TGTGCCAGTAGTCCCAAGACAGGGAGGTGGAATCAGCCCCAGCATTTT. It specifies CASSPKTGRWNQPQHF.

The rearrangement uses TRBV11-2 and TRBJ1-1, with D unclear. Trimming removed 1 base from V and 8 bases from J, with 20 bases in between. The CDR3 runs 16 residues. CDR1 SGHAT and CDR2 FQNNGV come from the germline V gene. CDR3 in DNA: TGTGCCAGCAGCTTAGCGGAGGGTTACATAGGAAGGGAAGCTTTCTTT. This translates into CASSLAEGYIGREAFF.

This clone appeared once. The chain uses TRBV5-1 and TRBJ2-5; D perhaps matches TRBD2 (5 bases). The CDR3 has 16 residues. Trimming shortened V by 0 bases and J by 3 bases, and 15 bases separated the two germline ends. Germline V CDR1 and CDR2: SGHRS, YFSETQ. CDR3 in DNA: TGCGCCAGCAGCTTGGAACCAGCGGCACAAAAAGAGACCCAGTACTTC. This encodes CASSLEPAAQKETQYF.

The chain carries TRBV6-5 and TRBJ2-5; D is undetermined. Trimming pared 2 bases from V and 4 bases from J, leaving 14 bases between. Per germline, CDR1 MNHEY and CDR2 SVGAGI. This CDR3 is built from 15 residues. The CDR3 region is CASSYGLLPGETQYF. In DNA, the CDR3 is TGTGCCAGCAGTTACGGCCTTCTACCAGGAGAGACCCAGTACTTC.

The chain is built from TRBV6-1 and TRBJ2-1; 8 nucleotides match TRBD2. The CDR3 length is 15 residues. The germline gives CDR1 MNHNS, CDR2 SASEGT. The V gene end was trimmed by 9 bases and the J gene end by 9 bases; junction bases not matched to a gene: 16. CDR3 amino acids: CASRLRGGLSTEQFF. As DNA, the CDR3 is TGTGCCAGTAGACTACGGGGGGGCTTATCCACTGAGCAGTTCTTC.

V gene TRBV11-3 combines with J gene TRBJ1-1; D is undetermined. Germline V gene lookup returns CDR1 SGHNT and CDR2 YENEEA. Between the trimmed V and J ends, which lost 1 base and 3 bases, there was a span of 6 bases. The CDR3 is made up of 13 amino acids. The CDR3 spells CASSLGPYTEAFF. In nucleotides, the CDR3 is TGTGCCAGCAGCTTAGGGCCCTACACTGAAGCTTTCTTT.

V usage is TRBV6-5 and J usage is TRBJ2-2; 8 bases agree with TRBD1. Germline lookup yields CDR1 MNHEY and CDR2 SVGAGI. The CDR3 is 12 residues long. V gave up 6 bases and J gave up 12 bases; unmatched junction bases: 6. CDR3 in DNA: TGTGCCAGCAGCCGCGACAGGGGCCAGCTGTTTTTT. Amino acid sequence: CASSRDRGQLFF.

The CDR3 protein is CASSGGLAGFSGANVLTF. CDR3 bases: TGTGCCAGCAGTGGGGGACTAGCGGGATTCTCTGGGGCCAACGTCCTGACTTTC. The chain joins TRBV27 to TRBJ2-6, with 13 bases matching TRBD2. V gave up 5 bases and J gave up 0 bases; unmatched junction bases: 4. Per germline, CDR1 MNHEY and CDR2 SMNVEV (reference sequence). This CDR3 is built from 18 residues.

The gene calls are TRBV5-6 and TRBJ2-1, with D maybe TRBD2 (5 bases). Looked up from germline, CDR1 is SGHDT and CDR2 is YYEEEE. This CDR3 has 14 residues. The germline V and J ends were trimmed by 7 bases and 3 bases, with 14 bases remaining between them. The CDR3 is CASSPGGFYNEQFF. For the CDR3, the DNA is TGTGCCAGCTCCCCCGGCGGGTTCTACAATGAGCAGTTCTTC.

This sequence joins TRBV6-4 and TRBJ1-6; a weak D match, TRBD1 (5 bases). The CDR3 is 15 amino acids. In germline, CDR1 is MRHNA, CDR2 SNTAGT. Trimming removed 0 bases from V and 7 bases from J, with 10 bases in between. CDR3 residues: CASSDSRGDNSPLHF. The CDR3 bases are TGTGCCAGCAGTGACTCTCGGGGGGACAATTCACCCCTCCACTTT.

There are a few counts of this clone. This rearrangement joins TRBV11-2 to TRBJ2-3, with TRBD1 as a possible D gene (6 bases). Germline V gene sequence: CDR1 SGHAT, CDR2 FQNNGV. The CDR3 spans 12 residues. V was clipped by 4 bases and J by 7 bases, with 9 bases between them. CDR3 bases: TGTGCCAGCAGCTCAGACAGGAATACGCAGTATTTT. It translates to CASSSDRNTQYF. Full variable domain (remainder filled in from reference TRBV11-2 and TRBJ2-3): EAGVAQSPRYKIIEKRQSVAFWCNPISGHATLYWYQQILGQGPKLLIQFQNNGVVDDSQLPKDRFSAERLKGVDSTLKIQPAKLEDSAVYLCASSSDRNTQYFGPGTRLTVL.

J is TRBJ1-6 and V is TRBV7-3; D is unclear. Trimming cost V 3 bases and J 10 bases, with 13 bases left between them. The CDR3 has 14 amino acids. CDR1 SGHTA and CDR2 FQGTGA come from the germline V gene. The CDR3 DNA is TGTGCCAGCAGCTTTCGGGGAGTTGAGTCACCCCTCCACTTT. As protein: CASSFRGVESPLHF.

The rearrangement links TRBV6-5 to TRBJ2-1, with 8 bases aligning to TRBD2. Germline lookup yields CDR1 MNHEY and CDR2 SVGAGI. The CDR3 is 15 residues long. Trimming cost V 0 bases and J 8 bases; bases outside gene matches: 6. The CDR3 bases are TGTGCCAGCAGTTACTCGAGACGGGGGGGGTATGAGCAGTTCTTC. Translated, it gives CASSYSRRGGYEQFF.

V gene TRBV5-1 combines with J gene TRBJ1-4; TRBD1 might be the D (5 bases). V was trimmed by 4 bases and J by 4 bases, leaving 11 bases between them. This CDR3 contains 14 residues. Germline CDR1 and CDR2: SGHRS and YFSETQ. This CDR3 reads CASSRGSGNEKLFF. The CDR3 region has the DNA TGCGCCAGCAGCCGGGGGTCCGGTAATGAAAAACTGTTTTTT.

The chain links TRBV27 to TRBJ1-2; 9 bases align to TRBD1. V lost 2 bases and J lost 7; bases outside the gene matches: 11. This CDR3 is 16 amino acids long. CDR1 MNHEY and CDR2 SMNVEV come from the germline V gene (reference sequence). In DNA form, the CDR3 reads TGTGCCAGCAGTTTAGGGCCGGGACAGGGTTACCGTGGCTACACCTTC. Translation: CASSLGPGQGYRGYTF.

V gene TRBV5-6 combines with J gene TRBJ1-2; possibly TRBD1 for D (6 bases). Germline values: CDR1 SGHDT, CDR2 YYEEEE. V was trimmed by 4 bases and J by 8 bases, leaving 18 bases between them. This CDR3 spans 14 amino acids. The CDR3 coding sequence is TGTGCCAGCAGCCTCAGACGGGGGGCGCGCGGCTACACCTTC. Protein sequence: CASSLRRGARGYTF.

This chain links TRBV29-1 with TRBJ1-3, with 9 bases fitting TRBD1. Germline CDR1 is SQVTM and CDR2 is ANQGSEA. The CDR3 covers 14 residues. With V trimmed by 6 bases and J by 2 bases, 5 bases remained unmatched. The CDR3 sequence is CSVLRDRAGNTIYF. CDR3 DNA: TGCAGCGTCCTACGGGACAGGGCTGGAAACACCATATATTTT.

The rearrangement joins TRBV5-1 to TRBJ2-5, with TRBD1 matching 7 bases. CDR1 and CDR2 (germline): SGHRS, YFSETQ. The CDR3 totals 14 residues. V shed 2 bases, J shed 5 bases, and the junction held 6 bases outside the gene matches. The CDR3 sequence: CASSLQGLRETQYF. The CDR3 bases are TGCGCCAGCAGCTTACAGGGGTTAAGGGAGACCCAGTACTTC.

The chain is built from TRBV4-1 and TRBJ1-2; D remains unclear. Germline values: CDR1 MGHRA, CDR2 YSYEKL. The CDR3 covers 14 residues. Between the trimmed V and J ends, which lost 1 base and 1 base, there was a span of 7 bases. The CDR3 nucleotides read TGCGCCAGCAGCCAAGCTGAGAATAACTATGGCTACACCTTC. Translated: CASSQAENNYGYTF.

The count of this clone is one. This sequence joins TRBV29-1 and TRBJ1-2; possible D gene TRBD1, 6 bases. The CDR3 sequence is 13 residues long. The germline V gene has CDR1 SQVTM and CDR2 ANQGSEA. V shed 6 bases and J shed 7 bases, with 18 bases lying between them. The CDR3 protein is CSVETGFRRGYTF. The CDR3 region has the DNA TGCAGCGTGGAAACAGGGTTTCGGCGTGGCTACACCTTC. The full variable domain, rest sourced from reference TRBV29-1 and TRBJ1-2, is SAVISQKPSRDICQRGTSLTIQCQVDSQVTMMFWYRQQPGQSLTLIATANQGSEATYESGFVIDKFPISRPNLTFSTLTVSNMSPEDSSIYLCSVETGFRRGYTFGSGTRLTVV.

This chain links TRBV6-1 with TRBJ2-5; 11 bases agree with TRBD2. The CDR3 is 16 residues long. Germline loops: CDR1 MNHNS, CDR2 SASEGT. The ends lost 0 bases at V and 4 bases at J; junction bases unmatched: 4. CDR3 DNA sequence: TGTGCCAGCAGTGAAGCTAGCGGGAGGGCCAGAGAGACCCAGTACTTC. Residues: CASSEASGRARETQYF.

This clone came up a few times. The genes are TRBV29-1 and TRBJ1-1; 8 bases fit TRBD1. This CDR3 has 13 amino acids. With 7 bases clipped from V and 5 bases from J, the junction kept 9 bases outside the gene matches. From germline, CDR1 is SQVTM and CDR2 ANQGSEA. CDR3 amino acids: CSAGQGTNTEAFF. The CDR3 DNA is TGCAGCGCCGGACAGGGAACTAATACTGAAGCTTTCTTT.

The rearrangement links TRBV6-6 to TRBJ1-6; TRBD1 aligns across 7 bases. The V gene's germline CDR1 is MNHNY and CDR2 SVGAGI (reference sequence). This CDR3 contains 14 residues. Trimming took 2 bases from V and 7 from J; bases not matched to a gene: 2. The CDR3 spells CASSYGDRNSPLHF. CDR3 bases: TGTGCCAGCAGTTACGGGGACAGAAATTCACCCCTCCACTTT.